A selection of T cell receptor beta chains follows, all from one sample in a study of blood T cell repertoires in COVID-19. Repertoires were generated with immunoSEQ multiplex PCR, while TCRdb's copy carries only in-frame clones and drops some. Of fewer than 300,000 clones listed, approximately 89% are singletons. Sequencing was performed on peripheral blood. These TCRs come from a man aged 40-49 years who had recovered from COVID-19. The CDR3 runs from the conserved cysteine through the conserved F or W. The D gene is left open where the match is weak. Clone sizes are given selectively: once, few, many, or a class where the clone is expanded.

>-|TRBJ1-6|-|TRBV6-5
CASNQANKNSPLHF
TGTGCCAGCAACCAGGCGAACAAAAATTCACCCCTCCACTTT
>once|TRBJ1-1|TRBD1|TRBV9
CASSEPGQGAEAFF
TGTGCCAGCAGCGAGCCGGGACAGGGGGCTGAAGCTTTCTTT
>-|TRBJ2-1|TRBD2|TRBV11-1
CASSFGAGERQFF
TGTGCCAGCAGCTTCGGCGCGGGAGAGAGGCAGTTCTTC
>-|TRBJ2-7|TRBD2|TRBV4-1
CASSQSSGAEQYF
TGCGCCAGCAGCCAATCTAGCGGGGCCGAGCAGTACTTC
>-|TRBJ2-7|TRBD2|TRBV3-1/TRBV3-2
CASSQVTGGPFEQYF
TGTGCCAGCAGCCAAGTTACGGGAGGGCCGTTTGAGCAGTACTTC
>-|TRBJ2-1|TRBD2|TRBV7-3
CASSSTTSGPYNEQFF
TGTGCCAGCAGCTCCACCACTAGCGGGCCCTACAATGAGCAGTTCTTC
>-|TRBJ2-3|-|TRBV5-1
CASHGQTDTQYF
TGCGCCAGCCATGGCCAAACAGATACGCAGTATTTT
>-|TRBJ1-4|-|TRBV2
CASSEGGWQEKLFF
TGTGCCAGCAGTGAAGGCGGGTGGCAGGAAAAACTGTTTTTT
>many|TRBJ1-6|TRBD1|TRBV6-5
CASSWGQHNSPLHF
TGTGCCAGCAGTTGGGGACAGCATAATTCACCCCTCCACTTT
>-|TRBJ2-7|TRBD1|TRBV27
CASGQGLSQYF
TGTGCCTCGGGACAGGGACTCTCCCAGTACTTC
>-|TRBJ2-3|TRBD2|TRBV5-3
CARSSGLVDTQYF
TGTGCCAGAAGCTCCGGACTAGTCGATACGCAGTATTTT
>once|TRBJ2-7|-|TRBV29-1
CSGGPGLGEQYF
TGCAGCGGGGGGCCGGGGTTAGGCGAGCAGTACTTC
>-|TRBJ1-1|-|TRBV29-1
CSVGGGKGFAEAFF
TGCAGCGTTGGGGGGGGCAAGGGCTTCGCTGAAGCTTTCTTT
>-|TRBJ2-2|-|TRBV3-1/TRBV3-2
CASLYAGELFF
TGTGCCAGCCTATACGCCGGGGAGCTGTTTTTT
>-|TRBJ2-1|-|TRBV19
CASSTGVEVTSEQFF
TGTGCCAGTTCTACGGGAGTCGAGGTAACGAGTGAGCAGTTCTTC
>-|TRBJ2-3|-|TRBV12-5
CASGLGDTSTDTQYF
TGTGCTAGTGGTTTGGGAGACACTAGCACAGATACGCAGTATTTT
>-|TRBJ2-7|TRBD1|TRBV12-3/TRBV12-4
CASQGAQNEQYF
TGTGCCAGCCAGGGGGCGCAAAACGAGCAGTACTTC
>-|TRBJ2-1|TRBD2|TRBV4-3
CASGPWASGVREQFF
TGCGCCAGCGGCCCGTGGGCTAGCGGGGTACGTGAGCAGTTCTTC